Each of the 16 T cell receptor beta chains below was sequenced from the same sample in a study of T cells in Graves' hyperthyroidism and ophthalmopathy. Amplified TCR beta CDR3 regions derived from RNA transcripts. Primed by the HTBI set, a first-round RT-PCR was run on the TCR CDR3. TCRdb redid the calling of the multiplex PCR reads with MiXCR, one entry per CDR3 protein. This table has more than 450,000 distinct CDR3 sequences, 14% appearing once. The source material was blood. These receptors originate from a woman aged 40 to 55 with Graves' hyperthyroidism.

The rearrangement uses TRBV28 and TRBJ2-5, with D perhaps matching TRBD1 (6 bases). The length of the CDR3 is 19 residues. Deletions cut 4 bases from V and 2 bases from J, with 26 bases between. Germline V CDR1 and CDR2: MDHEN, SYDVKM. The CDR3 reads CASSSCRAWGTGQQETQYF. The CDR3 nucleotides read TGTGCCAGCAGTTCATGCCGCGCTTGGGGTACAGGGCAACAAGAGACCCAGTACTTC.

The rearrangement links TRBV3-1 to TRBJ2-7, with 11 nucleotides matching TRBD2. Looked up from germline, CDR1 is LGHDT and CDR2 is YNNKEL (reference sequence). This CDR3 contains 15 residues. The V segment lost 5 bases and the J segment 5 bases; nucleotides outside the gene matches: 8. The CDR3, as DNA: TGTGCCAGCAGCTTCTCTGGGACTAGCGGCGACGAGCAGTACTTC. This gives the protein CASSFSGTSGDEQYF.

The chain links TRBV7-9 to TRBJ2-4, with D tentatively TRBD2 (7 bases). CDR1 and CDR2 from the germline V gene are SEHNR and FQNEAQ (reference sequence). The V end was cut by 5 bases, the J end by 9 bases, with 17 bases between. This CDR3 region has 14 residues. CDR3 amino acids: CASSPHREGGIQYF. CDR3 DNA sequence: TGTGCCAGCAGCCCACACAGGGAGGGCGGCATTCAGTACTTC.

This clonotype was counted between two and nine times. The chain has TRBV7-8 and TRBJ1-4, with D perhaps matching TRBD1 (6 bases). Germline values: CDR1 SGHVS, CDR2 FQNEAQ. V was pared by 3 bases and J by 2 bases, with 13 bases between. There are 16 residues in the CDR3. The CDR3 sequence is CASSFEGGRTNEKLFF. The CDR3 nucleotides are TGTGCCAGCAGCTTTGAAGGGGGGCGCACTAATGAAAAACTGTTTTTT.

This clonotype was seen repeatedly, ten times or more. The gene calls are TRBV3-1 and TRBJ2-7; D is perhaps TRBD1 or TRBD2 (5 bases each). V was shortened by 6 bases and J by 2 bases, with 11 bases between the two germline ends. This CDR3 has 13 amino acids. Germline V gives CDR1 LGHDT, CDR2 YNNKEL (reference sequence). The CDR3 loop reads CASRVGGTYEQYF. Here the CDR3 DNA reads TGTGCCAGCAGGGTTGGGGGTACCTACGAGCAGTACTTC.

This clonotype was observed at least ten times. The chain employs TRBV18 and TRBJ2-2; D unresolved. V was trimmed by 1 base and J by 0 bases, leaving 9 bases between them. The CDR3 is made up of 16 amino acids. In germline, CDR1 is KGHSH, CDR2 LQKENI. For the CDR3, the DNA is TGTGCCAGCTCACCACTTGGGCCCCCGAACACCGGGGAGCTGTTTTTT. It yields the protein CASSPLGPPNTGELFF.

In this sample, this clonotype turned up many times. The rearrangement uses TRBV24-1 and TRBJ1-1, with a weak D call TRBD1 (6 bases). Germline V lookup: CDR1 KGHDR, CDR2 SFDVKD. This CDR3 has 13 amino acids. Trimming removed 7 bases from V and 5 bases from J, with 13 bases in between. The CDR3 nucleotides are TGTGCCACCAGACAGGGAGGTGGAACTGAAGCTTTCTTT. This codes for CATRQGGGTEAFF.

This clonotype was seen a few times. The rearrangement links TRBV6-1 to TRBJ2-3; 11 positions match TRBD2. The trim removed 6 bases at V and 0 bases at J, leaving 5 bases unmatched. CDR1 and CDR2 (germline): MNHNS, SASEGT. CDR3 size: 16 residues. CDR3 residues: CASRGRTSGSTDTQYF. The CDR3 region has the DNA TGTGCCAGCAGGGGAAGGACTAGCGGGAGCACAGATACGCAGTATTTT.

This clonotype was seen ten or more times. The CDR3 sequence is CAWSRDADTQYF. The CDR3 DNA follows: TGTGCCTGGAGCAGGGACGCAGATACGCAGTATTTT. V and J are TRBV30 and TRBJ2-3; D may match TRBD1 or TRBD2 (5 bases each). The CDR3 is made up of 12 amino acids. V lost 3 bases and J 4 bases, leaving 8 bases between the germline ends. From germline, CDR1 is GTSNPN and CDR2 SVGIG (reference sequence). The variable domain in full, completed from reference TRBV30 and TRBJ2-3, reads SQTIHQWPATLVQPVGSPLSLECTVEGTSNPNLYWYRQAAGRGLQLLFYSVGIGQISSEVPQNLSASRPQDRQFILSSKKLLLSDSGFYLCAWSRDADTQYFGPGTRLTVL.

This rearrangement joins TRBV6-2 or TRBV6-3 to TRBJ2-7; D is unresolved. The CDR3 loop spans 15 amino acids. The V end lost 2 bases, the J end lost 3 bases, and 14 bases lay between the germline ends. Germline values: CDR1 MNHEY, CDR2 SVGEGT. In DNA, the CDR3 is TGTGCCAGCAGTTACAACCTGGGAAGGTACTACGAGCAGTACTTC. Protein: CASSYNLGRYYEQYF.

This clonotype has ten or more counts. This rearrangement joins TRBV28 to TRBJ2-7; D ambiguous. The ends were cut back, 6 bases at V and 3 bases at J, with 6 bases in the middle. This CDR3 region has 11 residues. Germline V gene sequence: CDR1 MDHEN, CDR2 SYDVKM. The CDR3 DNA sequence: TGTGCCAGCAGGTACCGCTACGAGCAGTACTTC. Amino acids: CASRYRYEQYF.

DNA for the CDR3: TGTGCCAGCAGCTTGGACGGGCAGGGAGCCTACAATGAGCAGTTCTTC. This translates into CASSLDGQGAYNEQFF. The chain uses TRBV5-6 and TRBJ2-1, with D tentatively TRBD1 or TRBD2 (5 bases each). The ends were cut back, 0 bases at V and 2 bases at J, with 12 bases in the middle. Looked up from germline, CDR1 is SGHDT and CDR2 is YYEEEE. There are 16 residues in the CDR3.

Many counts were recorded for this clonotype. The chain recombines TRBV3-1 with TRBJ2-3; tentatively, D is TRBD1 or TRBD2 (5 bases each). Trimming took 3 bases from V and 2 from J, leaving 12 bases between them. Germline assignment: CDR1 LGHDT and CDR2 YNNKEL (reference sequence). The CDR3 is 15 amino acids. CDR3 sequence: CASSHEGRYTDTQYF. CDR3 nucleotides: TGTGCCAGCAGCCACGAGGGGAGATACACAGATACGCAGTATTTT.

The table lists this clonotype with a few counts. The chain couples TRBV20-1 to TRBJ2-2, with 8 positions matching TRBD1. This CDR3 comprises 14 residues. J was trimmed by 2 bases and V by 6 bases; bases with no gene match: 5. Germline CDR1 reads DFQATT; CDR2 reads SNEGSKA (reference sequence). CDR3: CSATQGVNTGELFF. DNA for the CDR3: TGCAGTGCGACACAGGGGGTCAACACCGGGGAGCTGTTTTTT.

This clonotype was observed a few times. This chain joins TRBV9 and TRBJ1-6; D possibly corresponds to TRBD1 (6 bases). Trimming took 0 bases from V and 0 from J, leaving 10 bases between them. CDR1 SGDLS and CDR2 YYNGEE come from the germline V gene. This CDR3 comprises 17 residues. CDR3 sequence (DNA): TGTGCCAGCAGCGTAGATCAGGGGAGCTCCTATAATTCACCCCTCCACTTT. Its translation: CASSVDQGSSYNSPLHF.

The chain has TRBV19 and TRBJ1-5, with 7 bases matching TRBD1. Trimming cost V 4 bases and J 0 bases; bases outside gene matches: 3. The CDR3 loop spans 15 amino acids. Germline assignment: CDR1 LNHDA and CDR2 SQIVND (reference sequence). The DNA for the CDR3 is TGTGCCAGTAGTAACCAGGGGGTTAGCAATCAGCCCCAGCATTTT. It yields the protein CASSNQGVSNQPQHF.